This T cell receptor (beta chain) derives from a study of CD8 T cells in ankylosing spondylitis. Study-level results: Significantly higher representation of disease-linked clones was reported for matched ankylosing spondylitis synovial fluid. Earlier studies detected some motif variants in reactive arthritis synovial fluid and blood.

Comments on this clonotype: Its antigen is as yet unknown.

Libraries of TCR beta came from quantitative 5'-RACE with molecular barcodes. TCRdb fed the 5' RACE reads into MiXCR, producing one record per CDR3 protein. The sample comprises some 220,000 distinct CDR3 sequences, roughly a tenth of which are singletons, and approximately 2.5% rests with the top ten. Between the trimmed V and J ends, which lost 8 bases and 3 bases, there was a span of 10 bases. The CDR3 is 12 residues long. Germline values: CDR1 WNHNN, CDR2 SYGVQD (reference sequence). This TCR was sampled from a male donor with ankylosing spondylitis or in good health (not recorded which). Sequenced: blood, either unsorted or a sorted T cell fraction (not recorded which). This chain uses TRBV10-1 with TRBJ2-5, with D perhaps TRBD1 or TRBD2 (5 bases each). The CDR3 bases are TGCGCCAGCCGGTGGGGGAAAGAGACCCAGTACTTC. This encodes CASRWGKETQYF.